This T cell receptor beta chain was sequenced in a study of blood T cell repertoires in COVID-19. The CDR3 covers 12 residues. Deletions cut 6 bases from V and 3 bases from J, with 9 bases between. This clone has only a few counts. The repertoire was sequenced with immunoSEQ multiplex PCR; TCRdb's copy has only in-frame clones and lacks some. The sample has about 230,000 clones; about nine tenths are singletons. The rearrangement joins TRBV12-3 or TRBV12-4 to TRBJ2-7; no clear D. The material sequenced was peripheral blood. The origin of this receptor is a man aged 50-59 years with COVID-19, enrolled during active disease. The CDR3 loop is CASSRHFYEQYF. The CDR3 DNA reads TGTGCCAGCAGCAGACACTTCTACGAGCAGTACTTC.